A selection of T cell receptor beta chains follows, all from one sample in a study of T cell responses to AZD1222 COVID-19 vaccine. TCRdb keeps only in-frame clones here, not all; method: immunoSEQ multiplex PCR. The table lists around 150,000 clones, around 92% of them singletons. Sequenced material: peripheral blood, taken on day 0 of AZD1222 vaccination. These receptors all come from an adult in good health. Each CDR3 is given with its conserved first and last residue. The D gene is left open where the match is weak. Size tells how often a clone was seen (once, few, many) or the class of an expanded clone, and some rows leave it out.

D gene | clone size | J gene | V gene | CDR3 protein | CDR3 DNA
TRBD1 | - | TRBJ1-2 | TRBV6-2/TRBV6-3 | CASSYQGAFNGYTF | TGTGCCAGCAGTTACCAGGGGGCGTTTAATGGCTACACCTTC
TRBD1 | - | TRBJ2-7 | TRBV10-3 | CAISGGDRAYEQYF | TGTGCCATCAGTGGGGGGGACAGGGCCTACGAGCAGTACTTC
- | few | TRBJ1-5 | TRBV3-1/TRBV3-2 | CASSPGLPQPQHF | TGTGCCAGCAGCCCGGGACTCCCTCAGCCCCAGCATTTT
TRBD1 | - | TRBJ1-1 | TRBV7-9 | CASSLNSRQGTFF | TGTGCCAGCAGCTTAAATAGTAGACAGGGGACTTTCTTT
TRBD1 | - | TRBJ1-2 | TRBV19 | CASSIRVSGTGRTNYGYTF | TGTGCCAGTAGTATTCGCGTGTCGGGGACAGGGAGAACCAACTATGGCTACACCTTC
TRBD2 | - | TRBJ2-1 | TRBV6-1 | CASSGTSGKSYNEQFF | TGTGCCAGCAGTGGGACTAGCGGGAAATCCTACAATGAGCAGTTCTTC
TRBD2 | - | TRBJ2-7 | TRBV6-1 | CASSELAGISYEQYF | TGTGCCAGCAGTGAGCTAGCGGGGATCTCCTACGAGCAGTACTTC
- | - | TRBJ1-2 | TRBV27 | CASGYPGYNYGYTF | TGTGCCAGCGGGTACCCAGGGTATAACTATGGCTACACCTTC
- | - | TRBJ1-2 | TRBV3-1/TRBV3-2 | CASSQDSAGSLTF | TGTGCCAGCAGCCAAGATAGTGCAGGGAGCTTGACCTTC
- | - | TRBJ1-4 | TRBV28 | CASSLIGGANEKLFF | TGTGCCAGCAGTTTAATTGGGGGTGCTAATGAAAAACTGTTTTTT
- | - | TRBJ2-3 | TRBV5-1 | CASGRGSHTDTQYF | TGCGCCAGCGGTCGGGGGAGCCACACAGATACGCAGTATTTT
- | - | TRBJ1-3 | TRBV5-5 | CASSLHSASRNTIYF | TGTGCCAGCAGCCTCCACTCAGCCTCCCGAAACACCATATATTTT
- | - | TRBJ2-3 | TRBV12-5 | CASGLGRADTQYF | TGTGCTAGTGGTTTGGGCAGGGCGGATACGCAGTATTTT
TRBD1 | - | TRBJ1-3 | TRBV27 | CASRGDSSGNTIYF | TGTGCCAGCAGGGGGGACAGCTCTGGAAACACCATATATTTT
- | - | TRBJ1-5 | TRBV7-9 | CASSRDKYSNQPQHF | TGTGCCAGCAGCCGGGACAAATATAGCAATCAGCCCCAGCATTTT
TRBD1 | - | TRBJ2-1 | TRBV11-2 | CASSFGQGNEQFF | TGTGCCAGCAGCTTTGGACAGGGCAATGAGCAGTTCTTC
- | - | TRBJ1-2 | TRBV6-5 | CASSQSPGRDYGYTF | TGTGCCAGCAGTCAATCCCCGGGACGAGACTATGGCTACACCTTC
- | - | TRBJ1-6 | TRBV7-2 | CASSLYGGARIPLHF | TGTGCCAGCAGCCTTTACGGGGGGGCGCGAATACCCCTCCACTTT
TRBD1 | - | TRBJ2-5 | TRBV18 | CASSPRQGWETQYF | TGTGCCAGCTCACCACGACAGGGGTGGGAGACCCAGTACTTC
- | - | TRBJ1-5 | TRBV27 | CASSLEVGGGPQHF | TGTGCCAGCAGTTTGGAGGTCGGCGGGGGGCCCCAGCATTTT
- | - | TRBJ2-3 | TRBV18 | CASSLDTGRRRGTDTQYF | TGTGCCAGCTCACTTGACACAGGACGGCGTCGGGGCACAGATACGCAGTATTTT
- | - | TRBJ1-4 | TRBV16 | CASSPGTSPNEKLFF | TGTGCCAGCAGCCCGGGGACGTCTCCTAATGAAAAACTGTTTTTT
- | - | TRBJ1-2 | TRBV5-5 | CASSLDRRTDYGYTF | TGTGCCAGCAGCTTGGACCGAAGGACGGACTATGGCTACACCTTC
- | once | TRBJ2-5 | TRBV28 | CASSRRNQETQYF | TGTGCCAGCAGCCGAAGAAACCAAGAGACCCAGTACTTC
- | - | TRBJ2-1 | TRBV4-1 | CASSQQGSIDEQFF | TGCGCCAGCAGCCAACAGGGGAGTATCGATGAGCAGTTCTTC
TRBD1 | - | TRBJ2-1 | TRBV6-6 | CASSTRTGESQQFF | TGTGCCAGCAGTACCAGGACAGGGGAGTCCCAGCAGTTCTTC
- | - | TRBJ1-4 | TRBV12-5 | CAAGDWELATNEKLFF | TGTGCCGCGGGAGATTGGGAGCTTGCAACTAATGAAAAACTGTTTTTT
- | - | TRBJ1-5 | TRBV10-2 | CASSELFRQPQHF | TGCGCCAGCAGTGAGCTCTTCAGGCAGCCCCAGCATTTT
TRBD2 | - | TRBJ2-3 | TRBV7-8 | CASSPVGGGKYF | TGTGCCAGCAGCCCGGTGGGCGGGGGGAAGTATTTT
TRBD2 | - | TRBJ2-3 | TRBV10-3 | CAIRNILAALEYF | TGTGCCATCAGGAATATCCTAGCGGCCTTGGAGTATTTT
- | - | TRBJ2-7 | TRBV28 | CASSFGGREQYF | TGTGCCAGCAGTTTCGGGGGTCGCGAGCAGTACTTC
- | - | TRBJ1-6 | TRBV25-1 | CASSRQYNSPLHF | TGTGCCAGCAGTCGGCAGTATAATTCACCCCTCCACTTT
TRBD1 | - | TRBJ1-6 | TRBV28 | CASRGGGTGNSPLHF | TGTGCCAGCCGTGGGGGTGGGACAGGTAATTCACCCCTCCACTTT
TRBD2 | - | TRBJ2-5 | TRBV7-8 | CASSYTTSGSETQYF | TGTGCCAGCAGCTACACGACTAGCGGGAGTGAGACCCAGTACTTC
- | - | TRBJ1-5 | TRBV28 | CASSLGVQPQHF | TGTGCCAGCAGTTTAGGGGTACAGCCCCAGCATTTT
- | - | TRBJ1-2 | TRBV27 | CASSLSPQGYGYTF | TGTGCCAGCAGTTTATCCCCCCAGGGCTATGGCTACACCTTC
- | few | TRBJ2-3 | TRBV27 | CASSPIFRSAGTDTQYF | TGTGCCAGCAGTCCCATTTTTCGGTCCGCGGGCACAGATACGCAGTATTTT
- | - | TRBJ1-2 | TRBV3-1/TRBV3-2 | CASSREGHGYTF | TGTGCCAGCAGCCGGGAGGGGCATGGCTACACCTTC
- | once | TRBJ2-1 | TRBV6-6 | CASSYSAEGYNEQFF | TGTGCCAGCAGTTACTCGGCCGAGGGTTACAATGAGCAGTTCTTC
- | - | TRBJ1-2 | TRBV5-4 | CASSGSPAGGGYTF | TGTGCCAGCAGCGGTTCCCCGGCCGGAGGGGGCTACACCTTC
- | - | TRBJ1-5 | TRBV7-8 | CASSLGRLVGQPQHF | TGTGCCAGCAGCTTGGGACGGCTGGTCGGTCAGCCCCAGCATTTT
- | - | TRBJ2-5 | TRBV12-5 | CASGSKGRPKETQYF | TGTGCTAGTGGTTCTAAGGGACGGCCTAAAGAGACCCAGTACTTC
- | - | TRBJ2-4 | TRBV5-4 | CASSELAKNIQYF | TGTGCCAGCAGCGAATTAGCCAAAAACATTCAGTACTTC
TRBD1 | - | TRBJ1-6 | TRBV14 | CASSQVTGGNSPLHF | TGTGCCAGCAGCCAAGTTACAGGGGGAAATTCACCCCTCCACTTT
- | - | TRBJ2-6 | TRBV27 | CASSPYTSGANVLTF | TGTGCCAGCAGCCCTTATACCTCTGGGGCCAACGTCCTGACTTTC
TRBD1 | - | TRBJ1-2 | TRBV28 | CASSFPGQSFYGYTF | TGTGCCAGCAGTTTTCCGGGACAGAGCTTCTATGGCTACACCTTC
- | - | TRBJ2-2 | TRBV4-2 | CASSPRDLGTGELFF | TGTGCCAGCAGCCCCCGGGACCTCGGTACCGGGGAGCTGTTTTTT